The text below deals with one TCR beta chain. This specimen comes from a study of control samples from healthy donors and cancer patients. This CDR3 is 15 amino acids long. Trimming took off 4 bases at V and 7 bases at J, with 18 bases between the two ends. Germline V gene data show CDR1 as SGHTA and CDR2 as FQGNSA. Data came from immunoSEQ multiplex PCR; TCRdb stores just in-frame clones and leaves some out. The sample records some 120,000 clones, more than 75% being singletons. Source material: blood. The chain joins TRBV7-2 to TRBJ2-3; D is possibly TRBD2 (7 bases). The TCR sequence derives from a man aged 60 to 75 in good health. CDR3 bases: TGTGCCAGCAGCTGGGAGGGGGGGGGCACGTATACGCAGTATTTT. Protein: CASSWEGGGTYTQYF.